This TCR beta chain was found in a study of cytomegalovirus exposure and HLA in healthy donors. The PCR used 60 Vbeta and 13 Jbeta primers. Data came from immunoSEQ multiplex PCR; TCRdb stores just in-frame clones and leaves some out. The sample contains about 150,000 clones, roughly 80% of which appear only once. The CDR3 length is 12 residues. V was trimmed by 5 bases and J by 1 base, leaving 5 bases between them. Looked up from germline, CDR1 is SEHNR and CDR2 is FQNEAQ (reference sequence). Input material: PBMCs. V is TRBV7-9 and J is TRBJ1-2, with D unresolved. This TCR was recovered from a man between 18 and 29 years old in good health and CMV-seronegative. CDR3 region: CASSPYNYGYTF. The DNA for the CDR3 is TGTGCCAGCAGCCCTTATAACTATGGCTACACCTTC.